This T cell receptor beta chain comes out of a study of cytomegalovirus exposure and HLA in healthy donors. CDR3 length: 15 amino acids. The J segment lost 3 bases and the V segment lost 1 base, leaving 4 bases of the junction unmatched. The germline V gene has CDR1 SGHTA and CDR2 FQGNSA. A remark on this clone: Its antigen is unknown.

Study-wide results and limits: In presence/absence analyses, roughly uniform sequencing depth across donors was assumed. Listed as cytomegalovirus-associated were over 150 TCR beta chains. Reports described diagnosis of cytomegalovirus status by the classifier as highly specific and sensitive. Upon later analysis, HLA-associated TCR beta chains proved more clonally expanded than other, equally common chains.

A multiplex PCR was run with 60 Vbeta primers and 13 Jbeta primers. Profiled with immunoSEQ multiplex PCR; TCRdb holds only in-frame clones, not every one. The table counts under 200,000 clones; 2% to 2.5% lies in the top ten. The V and J genes are TRBV7-2 and TRBJ2-3; 7 nucleotides match TRBD1. The sequence derives from a man aged 25 to 45 in good health and CMV-seronegative. The sample was PBMCs. The CDR3 region is CASSLGPGGTDTQYF. DNA for the CDR3: TGTGCCAGCAGCTTAGGGCCAGGGGGAACAGATACGCAGTATTTT.